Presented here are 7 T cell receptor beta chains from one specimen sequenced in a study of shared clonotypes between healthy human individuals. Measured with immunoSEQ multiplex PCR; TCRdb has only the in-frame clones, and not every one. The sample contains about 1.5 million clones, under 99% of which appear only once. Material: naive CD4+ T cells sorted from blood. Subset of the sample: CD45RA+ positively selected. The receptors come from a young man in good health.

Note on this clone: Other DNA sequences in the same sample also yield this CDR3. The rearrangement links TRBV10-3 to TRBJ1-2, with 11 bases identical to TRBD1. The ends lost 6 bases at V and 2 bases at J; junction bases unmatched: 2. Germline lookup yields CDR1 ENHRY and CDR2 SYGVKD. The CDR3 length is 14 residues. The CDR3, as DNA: TGTGCCATCAGGGGGACAGGGGGGAACTATGGCTACACCTTC. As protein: CAIRGTGGNYGYTF.

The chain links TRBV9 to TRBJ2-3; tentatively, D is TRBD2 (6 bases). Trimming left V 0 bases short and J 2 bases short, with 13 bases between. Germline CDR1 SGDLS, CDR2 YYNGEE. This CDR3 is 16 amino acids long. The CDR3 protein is CASSVGMGGNTDTQYF. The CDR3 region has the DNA TGTGCCAGCAGCGTAGGGATGGGGGGAAACACAGATACGCAGTATTTT.

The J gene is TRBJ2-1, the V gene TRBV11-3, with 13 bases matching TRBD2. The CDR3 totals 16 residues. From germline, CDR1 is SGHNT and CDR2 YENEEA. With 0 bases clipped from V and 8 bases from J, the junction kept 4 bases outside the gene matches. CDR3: CASSLDPGLAGDEQFF. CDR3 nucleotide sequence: TGTGCCAGCAGCTTAGATCCCGGACTAGCGGGAGATGAGCAGTTCTTC.

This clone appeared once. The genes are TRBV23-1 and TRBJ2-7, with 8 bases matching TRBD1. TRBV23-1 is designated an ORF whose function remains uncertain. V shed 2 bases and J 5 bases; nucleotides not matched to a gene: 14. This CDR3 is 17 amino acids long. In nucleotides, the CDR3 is TGCGCCAGCAGTCAAAGAATCCCCAGGGGGCAGTATAACGAGCAGTACTTC. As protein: CASSQRIPRGQYNEQYF.

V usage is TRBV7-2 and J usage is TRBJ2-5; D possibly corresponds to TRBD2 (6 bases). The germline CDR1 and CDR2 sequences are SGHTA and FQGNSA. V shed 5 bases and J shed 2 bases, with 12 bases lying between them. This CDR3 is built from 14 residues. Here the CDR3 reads CASSPRDSQETQYF. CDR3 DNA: TGTGCCAGCAGCCCCCGGGACTCACAAGAGACCCAGTACTTC. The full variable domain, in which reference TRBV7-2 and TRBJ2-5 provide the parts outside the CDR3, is GAGVSQSPSNKVTEKGKDVELRCDPISGHTALYWYRQSLGQGLEFLIYFQGNSAPDKSGLPSDRFSAERTGGSVSTLTIQRTQQEDSAVYLCASSPRDSQETQYFGPGTRLLVL.

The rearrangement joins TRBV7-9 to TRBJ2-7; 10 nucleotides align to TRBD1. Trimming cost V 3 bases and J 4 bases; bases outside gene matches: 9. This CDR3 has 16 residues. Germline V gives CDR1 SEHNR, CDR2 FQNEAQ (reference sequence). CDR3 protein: CASSLRGDRGHYEQYF. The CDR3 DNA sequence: TGTGCCAGCAGCTTGAGGGGGGACAGGGGCCATTACGAGCAGTACTTC.

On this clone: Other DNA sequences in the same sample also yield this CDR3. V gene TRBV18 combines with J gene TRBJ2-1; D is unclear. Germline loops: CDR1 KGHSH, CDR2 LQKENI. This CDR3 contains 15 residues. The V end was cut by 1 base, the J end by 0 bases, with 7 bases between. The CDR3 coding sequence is TGTGCCAGCTCACCACGGACGGGCTCCTACAATGAGCAGTTCTTC. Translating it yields CASSPRTGSYNEQFF.